This TCR beta chain emerged from a study of OX40 agonist ivuxolimab in advanced cancers. Overall study context: Partial responses were achieved by three patients, one with hepatocellular carcinoma and two with cutaneous melanoma.

Autoimmune disease history or systemic immunosuppression led to patients being barred. Study-wide points: Compared with CD4+, CD8+ T cells on average had more expanded clones. The study observed clonal expansion of CD4+ and CD8+ blood T cells by week 6 at 0.1 to 3.0 mg/kg.

The CDR3 is 14 amino acids. The V gene's germline CDR1 is MNHNS and CDR2 SASEGT. The ends lost 11 bases at V and 2 bases at J; junction bases unmatched: 8. Notes on this clone: Its antigen remains unknown.

Libraries were prepared by immunoSEQ multiplex PCR; TCRdb keeps only in-frame clonotypes and omits some of them. Of about 47,000 clones listed, about 86% are singletons. The sequence derives from an adult with an advanced solid tumor such as melanoma, head and neck, liver or kidney cancer. The sequenced sample was CD4+ or CD8+ T cells sorted from blood, obtained in a trial of the OX40 agonist ivuxolimab. This rearrangement joins TRBV6-1 to TRBJ2-3, with 9 bases lining up with TRBD1. CDR3 protein: CASEQGAFTDTQYF. CDR3 coding DNA: TGTGCCTCAGAACAGGGGGCATTCACAGATACGCAGTATTTT.